Sequencing of this T cell receptor beta chain was carried out in a study of CXCR3-negative and CXCR3-positive naive CD8 T cells. General study findings and limits: The naive subsets expressed comparable surface CD5, and the authors inferred TCR strength from TRB CDR3 properties. In CXCR3-positive naive cells, the TRB CDR3s were more hydrophobic than in CXCR3-negative naive cells. Most assays were run on fresh PBMCs (CXCR3 expression partially decreased after cryopreservation).

Carrying UMI labels, the TRB cDNA libraries were prepared through 5' RACE. One entry per CDR3 protein, without DNA, is what TCRdb gives after re-calling the 5' RACE reads. Here the sample table reports around 66,000 distinct CDR3 sequences. As to this clonotype: The antigen remains undetermined.

The CDR3 sequence is 15 residues long. The V gene's germline CDR1 is SGHRS and CDR2 YFSETQ. The chain is built from TRBV5-1 and TRBJ2-7; with no DNA, the TCRdb D assignment of TRBD1 cannot be verified. Material for sequencing was naive CXCR3+ CD8+ T cells from blood. Sample subset: CD45RO-CCR7+CD27+CD95- naive CD8+ T cells expressing CXCR3 (TNR3+). The sequence was obtained from a human donor in good health. Some clones in this sample may be carry-over from other donors' samples. This CDR3 reads CASSPARDRLYEQYF.